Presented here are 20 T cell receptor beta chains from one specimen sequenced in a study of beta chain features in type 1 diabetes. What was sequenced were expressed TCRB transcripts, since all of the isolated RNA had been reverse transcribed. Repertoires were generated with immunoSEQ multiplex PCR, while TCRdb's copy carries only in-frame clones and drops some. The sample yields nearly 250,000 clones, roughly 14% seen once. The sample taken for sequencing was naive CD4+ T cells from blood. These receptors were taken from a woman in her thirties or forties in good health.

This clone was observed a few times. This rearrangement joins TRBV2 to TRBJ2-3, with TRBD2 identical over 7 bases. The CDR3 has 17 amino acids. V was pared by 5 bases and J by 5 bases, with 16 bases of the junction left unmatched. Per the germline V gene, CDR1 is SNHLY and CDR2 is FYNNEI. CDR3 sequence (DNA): TGTGCCAGCAGTTACTCCATAGCGGGCCTCCGTGGAGATACGCAGTATTTT. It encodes CASSYSIAGLRGDTQYF.

The CDR3 reads CASSVTGVETEAFF. The CDR3 DNA reads as TGTGCCAGTAGTGTGACAGGGGTGGAAACTGAAGCTTTCTTT. The chain employs TRBV19 and TRBJ1-1; TRBD1 agrees at 8 bases. Unmatched junction bases numbered 7, after V lost 5 bases and J lost 5 bases. The germline CDR1 and CDR2 sequences are LNHDA and SQIVND (reference sequence). The CDR3 has 14 residues.

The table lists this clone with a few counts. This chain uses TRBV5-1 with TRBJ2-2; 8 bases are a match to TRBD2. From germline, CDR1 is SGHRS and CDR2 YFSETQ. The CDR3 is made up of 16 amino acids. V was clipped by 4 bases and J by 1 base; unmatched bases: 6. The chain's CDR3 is CASSTVAGLNTGELFF. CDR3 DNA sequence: TGCGCCAGCAGCACTGTAGCGGGACTGAACACCGGGGAGCTGTTTTTT.

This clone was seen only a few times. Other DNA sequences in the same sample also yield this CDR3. The CDR3 reads CSVVAGAAYEQYF. The CDR3 coding sequence is TGCAGCGTTGTGGCAGGGGCGGCCTACGAGCAGTACTTC. The chain has TRBV29-1 and TRBJ2-7; D possibly corresponds to TRBD1 (6 bases). Trimming stripped 4 bases from V and 2 bases from J, with 12 bases between. Germline CDR1 SQVTM, CDR2 ANQGSEA. CDR3 size: 13 residues.

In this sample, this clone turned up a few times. In DNA form, the CDR3 reads TGCAGCGTGTTGGGACAGGGAGAGACCCAGTACTTC. This translates into CSVLGQGETQYF. The chain couples TRBV29-1 to TRBJ2-5, with 9 bases matching TRBD1. The V gene's germline CDR1 is SQVTM and CDR2 ANQGSEA. V dropped 6 bases and J dropped 4; count of bases not matched to a gene: 3. This CDR3 spans 12 amino acids.

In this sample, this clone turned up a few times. DNA of the CDR3: TGTGCCAGCTCACCGTTTGTTCGACAGGCCCAAGAGACCCAGTACTTC. Protein: CASSPFVRQAQETQYF. This chain connects TRBV18 to TRBJ2-5, with D tentatively TRBD1 (6 bases). V was trimmed by 3 bases and J by 1 base, leaving 15 bases between them. The CDR3 spans 16 residues. Germline-derived CDR1 and CDR2 are KGHSH and LQKENI.

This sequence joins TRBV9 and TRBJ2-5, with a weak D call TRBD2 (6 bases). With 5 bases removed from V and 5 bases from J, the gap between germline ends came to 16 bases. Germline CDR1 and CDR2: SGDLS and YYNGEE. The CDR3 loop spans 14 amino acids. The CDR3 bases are TGTGCCAGCAGACCAGGCCTCGCGGGGGAGACCCAGTACTTC. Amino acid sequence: CASRPGLAGETQYF.

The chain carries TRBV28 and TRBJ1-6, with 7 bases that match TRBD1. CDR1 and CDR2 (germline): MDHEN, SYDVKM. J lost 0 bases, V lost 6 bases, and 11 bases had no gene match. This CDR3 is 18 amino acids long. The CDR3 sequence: CASSSAAAGGSYNSPLHF. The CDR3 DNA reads TGTGCCAGCAGCTCCGCCGCAGCAGGGGGCTCCTATAATTCACCCCTCCACTTT.

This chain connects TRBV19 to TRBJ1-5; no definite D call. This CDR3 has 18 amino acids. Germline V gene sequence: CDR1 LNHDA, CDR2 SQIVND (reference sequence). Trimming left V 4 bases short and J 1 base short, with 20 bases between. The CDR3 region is CASSTLGGASLSNQPQHF. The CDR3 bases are TGTGCCAGTAGTACTTTGGGAGGAGCCTCCCTGAGCAATCAGCCCCAGCATTTT.

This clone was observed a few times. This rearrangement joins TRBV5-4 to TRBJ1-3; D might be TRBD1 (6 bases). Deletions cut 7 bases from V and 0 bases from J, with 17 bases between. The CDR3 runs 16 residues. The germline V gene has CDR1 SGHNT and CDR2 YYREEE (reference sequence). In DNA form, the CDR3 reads TGTGCCAGCCTCTCTGCCGGACAGAACTCTGGAAACACCATATATTTT. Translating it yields CASLSAGQNSGNTIYF. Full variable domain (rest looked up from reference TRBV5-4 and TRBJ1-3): ETGVTQSPTHLIKTRGQQVTLRCSSQSGHNTVSWYQQALGQGPQFIFQYYREEENGRGNFPPRFSGLQFPNYSSELNVNALELDDSALYLCASLSAGQNSGNTIYFGEGSWLTVV.

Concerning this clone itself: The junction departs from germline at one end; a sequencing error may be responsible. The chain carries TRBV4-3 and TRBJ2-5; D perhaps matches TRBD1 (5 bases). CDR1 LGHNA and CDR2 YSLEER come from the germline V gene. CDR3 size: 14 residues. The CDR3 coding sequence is TGCGCCAGCAGCCCATGGACACACCAGGAGACCCAGTACTTC. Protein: CASSPWTHQETQYF.

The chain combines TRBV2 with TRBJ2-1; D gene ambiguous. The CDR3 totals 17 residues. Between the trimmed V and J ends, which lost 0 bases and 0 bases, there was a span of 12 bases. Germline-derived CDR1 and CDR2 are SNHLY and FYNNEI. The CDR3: CASSEAGQESSYNEQFF. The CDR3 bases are TGTGCCAGCAGTGAAGCGGGTCAGGAAAGCTCCTACAATGAGCAGTTCTTC.

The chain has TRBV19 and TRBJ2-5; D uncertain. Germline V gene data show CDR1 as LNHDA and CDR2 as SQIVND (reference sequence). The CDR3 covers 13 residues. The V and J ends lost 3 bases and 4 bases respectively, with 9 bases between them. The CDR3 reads CASSMWSVETQYF. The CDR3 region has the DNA TGTGCCAGTAGTATGTGGAGTGTAGAGACCCAGTACTTC.

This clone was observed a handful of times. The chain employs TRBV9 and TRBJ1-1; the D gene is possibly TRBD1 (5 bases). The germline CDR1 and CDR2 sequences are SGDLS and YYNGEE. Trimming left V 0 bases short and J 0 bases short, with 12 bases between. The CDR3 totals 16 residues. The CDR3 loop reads CASSVGPGGMNTEAFF. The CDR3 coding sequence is TGTGCCAGCAGCGTAGGACCTGGGGGGATGAACACTGAAGCTTTCTTT.

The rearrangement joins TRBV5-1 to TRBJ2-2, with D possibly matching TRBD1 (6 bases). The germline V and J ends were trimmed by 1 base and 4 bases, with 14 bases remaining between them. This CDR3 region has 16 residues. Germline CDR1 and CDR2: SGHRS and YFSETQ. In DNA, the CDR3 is TGCGCCAGCAGCTTGCGCAGGGGAGCGCTCACCGGGGAGCTGTTTTTT. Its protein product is CASSLRRGALTGELFF.

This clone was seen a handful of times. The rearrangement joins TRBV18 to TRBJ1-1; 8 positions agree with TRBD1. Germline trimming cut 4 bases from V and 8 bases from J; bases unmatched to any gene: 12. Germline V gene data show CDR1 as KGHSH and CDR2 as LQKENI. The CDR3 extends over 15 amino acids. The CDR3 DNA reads TGTGCCAGCTCACTGCAGGGGGCCGACAGATCAGAAGCTTTCTTT. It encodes CASSLQGADRSEAFF.

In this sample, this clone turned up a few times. CDR3 in amino acids: CASSLLGHDTDTQYF. CDR3 in DNA: TGTGCCAGCAGCTTGCTAGGCCATGACACAGATACGCAGTATTTT. This sequence joins TRBV7-7 and TRBJ2-3; D is ambiguous. V lost 3 bases and J 2 bases, leaving 12 bases between the germline ends. Germline V gives CDR1 SSHAT, CDR2 FNYEAQ (reference sequence). There are 15 residues in the CDR3.

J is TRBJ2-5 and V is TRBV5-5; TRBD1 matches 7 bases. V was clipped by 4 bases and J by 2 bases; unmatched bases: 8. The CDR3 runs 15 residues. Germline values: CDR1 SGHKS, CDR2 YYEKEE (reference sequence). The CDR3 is CASSLGQELQETQYF. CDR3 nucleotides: TGTGCCAGCAGCCTCGGACAGGAGCTACAAGAGACCCAGTACTTC.

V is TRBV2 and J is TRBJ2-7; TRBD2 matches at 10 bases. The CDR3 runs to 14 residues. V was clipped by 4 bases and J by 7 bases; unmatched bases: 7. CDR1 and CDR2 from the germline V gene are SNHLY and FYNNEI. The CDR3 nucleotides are TGTGCCAGCAGTGGACCTAGCGGGGGAGGAGAGCAGTACTTC. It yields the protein CASSGPSGGGEQYF.

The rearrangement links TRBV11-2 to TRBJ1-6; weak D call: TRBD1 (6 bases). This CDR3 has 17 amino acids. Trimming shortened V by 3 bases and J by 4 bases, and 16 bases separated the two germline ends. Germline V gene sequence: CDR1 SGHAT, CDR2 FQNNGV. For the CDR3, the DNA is TGTGCCAGCAGCTTTCGCGAAGACAGGCCATATAATTCACCCCTCCACTTT. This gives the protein CASSFREDRPYNSPLHF.